This T cell receptor beta chain was captured in a study of blood T cell repertoires in COVID-19. Looking at the study overall: Specimens from acute and convalescent COVID-19 originated in the United States, Italy and Spain. PBMCs, B-cell-depleted T cells, or T cells were the source of the cDNA or gDNA that made up the material.

Original processing notes: Estimates of nucleated cell counts were drawn from the amplification of reference gene primers. Measured with immunoSEQ multiplex PCR; TCRdb has only the in-frame clones, and not every one. V and J calls and clone size are given by that table; D and trimming were obtained from the DNA. Of some 290,000 clones in the sample, roughly 87% were seen once. CDR3 length: 15 residues. Germline lookup yields CDR1 SGHRS and CDR2 YFSETQ. With 4 bases clipped from V and 1 base from J, the junction kept 5 bases outside the gene matches. Source material: peripheral blood. The clonotype was recovered from a woman between 50 and 59 years old who had recovered from COVID-19. The genes are TRBV5-1 and TRBJ2-3; 8 nucleotides align to TRBD1. In nucleotides, the CDR3 is TGCGCCAGCAGCCCAGGGGGCGCCGGCACAGATACGCAGTATTTT. This encodes CASSPGGAGTDTQYF.